Each of the 25 T cell receptor beta chains below was sequenced from the same sample in a study of siplizumab effects on memory and regulatory T cells. The table came from immunoSEQ multiplex PCR; TCRdb's copy has only in-frame clones and leaves some out. Among 95,000 to 100,000 clones, about 90% were seen once, and the ten largest hold around 13%. The specimen sequenced was non-Treg CD4+ T cells sorted from blood. The receptors originated from a human donor in good health.

V is TRBV5-5 and J is TRBJ2-5; 8 nucleotides align to TRBD2. J gave up 5 bases and V 6 bases, and 9 bases lay outside the gene matches. The CDR3 has 14 residues. Germline V gene sequence: CDR1 SGHKS, CDR2 YYEKEE (reference sequence). CDR3 residues: CASTLRGLGETQYF. CDR3 nucleotide sequence: TGTGCCAGCACCCTAAGGGGACTAGGGGAGACCCAGTACTTC.

In this sample, this clone turned up once. The rearrangement joins TRBV7-9 to TRBJ2-5, with no clear D. The ends were cut back, 3 bases at V and 1 base at J, with 9 bases in the middle. From germline, CDR1 is SEHNR and CDR2 FQNEAQ (reference sequence). The CDR3 contains 14 residues. CDR3 bases: TGTGCCAGCAGCTTCCTAAATGTCCAAGAGACCCAGTACTTC. Amino acids: CASSFLNVQETQYF.

This chain links TRBV2 with TRBJ2-7, with a possible D match to TRBD2 (5 bases). CDR3 length: 14 amino acids. Germline V gene data show CDR1 as SNHLY and CDR2 as FYNNEI. V shed 6 bases and J shed 3 bases, with 15 bases lying between them. The CDR3: CASRPASGNYEQYF. The CDR3 DNA sequence: TGTGCCAGCAGACCCGCCTCCGGGAACTACGAGCAGTACTTC. The whole variable domain, filled in from reference TRBV2 and TRBJ2-7, reads EPEVTQTPSHQVTQMGQEVILRCVPISNHLYFYWYRQILGQKVEFLVSFYNNEISEKSEIFDDQFSVERPDGSNFTLKIRSTKLEDSAMYFCASRPASGNYEQYFGPGTRLTVT.

This sequence joins TRBV2 and TRBJ2-1; D unclear. The CDR3 runs 14 residues. Looked up from germline, CDR1 is SNHLY and CDR2 is FYNNEI. V was cut by 6 bases and J by 2 bases, with 11 bases left in between. CDR3 nucleotide sequence: TGTGCCAGCAGCCAATTAGGGCCCTACAATGAGCAGTTCTTC. This sequence encodes CASSQLGPYNEQFF.

The chain employs TRBV19 and TRBJ2-1, with 8 bases matching TRBD2. The V gene's germline CDR1 is LNHDA and CDR2 SQIVND (reference sequence). The CDR3 is 12 amino acids. Trimming cost V 7 bases and J 12 bases; bases outside gene matches: 8. CDR3 sequence reads: CASNALAGRQFF. The CDR3 DNA sequence: TGTGCCAGTAACGCTTTAGCGGGAAGGCAGTTCTTC.

The table lists this clone with a few counts. This chain links TRBV19 with TRBJ1-4; 9 bases align to TRBD1. Losses at the gene ends were 5 bases for V and 9 bases for J; bases not matched to a gene: 10. The CDR3 has 15 amino acids. The germline gives CDR1 LNHDA, CDR2 SQIVND (reference sequence). The CDR3 loop reads CASSSRTGERKKLFF. In nucleotides, the CDR3 is TGTGCCAGTAGTTCACGGACAGGGGAAAGGAAAAAACTGTTTTTT.

The V and J genes are TRBV7-9 and TRBJ2-7; 10 nucleotides match TRBD2. CDR1 is SEHNR and CDR2 is FQNEAQ in the germline V gene (reference sequence). The CDR3 is 18 residues long. After removal of 5 bases from V and 0 bases from J, the junction contained 13 bases not matched to a gene. CDR3 in DNA: TGTGCCAGCAGCGATGATTTAAGCGGGAGGGTGAGCTCCTACGAGCAGTACTTC. It specifies CASSDDLSGRVSSYEQYF.

The V gene is TRBV28, the J gene TRBJ2-2, with no clear D. This CDR3 spans 15 amino acids. Germline V lookup: CDR1 MDHEN, CDR2 SYDVKM. V dropped 8 bases and J dropped 3 bases, with 16 bases sitting between them. The CDR3 loop is CASREDWADTGELFF. The CDR3 bases are TGTGCCAGCCGTGAAGATTGGGCCGACACCGGGGAGCTGTTTTTT.

The chain is built from TRBV28 and TRBJ2-2; D gene ambiguous. CDR1 is MDHEN, CDR2 SYDVKM, per germline. Deletions cut 3 bases from V and 13 bases from J, with 9 bases between. The CDR3 has 11 residues. CDR3 sequence: CASSLRRSLFF. In DNA form, the CDR3 reads TGTGCCAGCAGTTTGCGCCGTTCGCTGTTTTTT.

The V call is TRBV6-5, the J call TRBJ2-5; D is unclear. V lost 5 bases to trimming and J lost 1 base, with 5 bases between them. In germline, CDR1 is MNHEY, CDR2 SVGAGI. CDR3 length: 12 amino acids. The CDR3 bases are TGTGCCAGCAGTCGGTCCCAAGAGACCCAGTACTTC. It yields the protein CASSRSQETQYF.

J is TRBJ1-1 and V is TRBV5-1, with a weak D call TRBD1 (5 bases). The CDR3 consists of 15 residues. The V end was cut by 0 bases, the J end by 5 bases, with 14 bases between. Germline V CDR1 and CDR2: SGHRS, YFSETQ. The CDR3 region is CASSLAQGRGTEAFF. CDR3 in DNA: TGCGCCAGCAGCTTGGCCCAGGGAAGGGGTACTGAAGCTTTCTTT. The full variable domain, with the rest looked up from reference TRBV5-1 and TRBJ1-1, is KAGVTQTPRYLIKTRGQQVTLSCSPISGHRSVSWYQQTPGQGLQFLFEYFSETQRNKGNFPGRFSGRQFSNSRSEMNVSTLELGDSALYLCASSLAQGRGTEAFFGQGTRLTVV.

V is TRBV7-8 and J is TRBJ1-2; 9 nucleotides align to TRBD1. The V gene end was trimmed by 6 bases and the J gene end by 4 bases; junction bases not matched to a gene: 6. Germline values: CDR1 SGHVS, CDR2 FQNEAQ. This CDR3 region has 14 residues. This chain's CDR3 is CASSLDRGGYGYTF. In DNA, the CDR3 is TGTGCCAGCAGTTTGGACAGGGGTGGCTATGGCTACACCTTC.

J is TRBJ1-5 and V is TRBV6-5; D is uncertain. This CDR3 is 12 amino acids long. Germline assignment: CDR1 MNHEY and CDR2 SVGAGI. Trimming took 8 bases from V and 8 from J, leaving 13 bases between them. CDR3 DNA sequence: TGTGCCAGCGGGTCCCTCGGGGAGCCCCAGCATTTT. It specifies CASGSLGEPQHF.

CDR3 bases: TGTGCCAGTAGTAGTGGCGCCTACTCCTACAATGAGCAGTTCTTC. This encodes CASSSGAYSYNEQFF. V gene TRBV19 combines with J gene TRBJ2-1; D not resolved. Per the germline V gene, CDR1 is LNHDA and CDR2 is SQIVND (reference sequence). The ends were cut back, 4 bases at V and 0 bases at J, with 10 bases in the middle. The length of the CDR3 is 15 residues.

The chain carries TRBV28 and TRBJ2-7, with 11 nucleotides matching TRBD2. The CDR3 spans 15 residues. Germline-derived CDR1 and CDR2 are MDHEN and SYDVKM. V lost 5 bases to trimming and J lost 5 bases; unmatched junction nucleotides: 8. CDR3 in DNA: TGTGCCAGCAGTCCGCCTAGCGGGAGGACAAACGAGCAGTACTTC. Translated, it gives CASSPPSGRTNEQYF. Based on the CDR3 plus reference TRBV28 and TRBJ2-7, the full variable domain is DVKVTQSSRYLVKRTGEKVFLECVQDMDHENMFWYRQDPGLGLRLIYFSYDVKMKEKGDIPEGYSVSREKKERFSLILESASTNQTSMYLCASSPPSGRTNEQYFGPGTRLTVT.

The chain employs TRBV5-8 and TRBJ2-3; no definite D call. CDR1 SGHTS and CDR2 YDEGEE come from the germline V gene. The CDR3 totals 13 residues. Deletions cut 4 bases from V and 3 bases from J, with 9 bases between. Written as DNA, the CDR3 is TGTGCCAGCAGCGGGCAGTTGACAGATACGCAGTATTTT. The encoded protein is CASSGQLTDTQYF.

The chain uses TRBV6-1 and TRBJ2-5, with 12 nucleotides matching TRBD1. This CDR3 is 14 amino acids long. The junction had 8 bases not matched to a gene; V was cut back by 8 bases and J by 7 bases. Germline V gene sequence: CDR1 MNHNS, CDR2 SASEGT. CDR3 in amino acids: CASGDRGQSVTQYF. CDR3 in DNA: TGTGCCAGCGGGGACAGGGGGCAAAGTGTGACCCAGTACTTC.

The genes are TRBV19 and TRBJ1-5; TRBD1 matches 8 bases. With 9 bases clipped from V and 3 bases from J, the junction kept 10 bases outside the gene matches. The CDR3 is made up of 15 amino acids. Per the germline V gene, CDR1 is LNHDA and CDR2 is SQIVND (reference sequence). CDR3 nucleotide sequence: TGTGCCAGCCTTAGGGGACAGGATTTCAATCAGCCCCAGCATTTT. As protein: CASLRGQDFNQPQHF. The full variable domain, with the rest looked up from reference TRBV19 and TRBJ1-5, is DGGITQSPKYLFRKEGQNVTLSCEQNLNHDAMYWYRQDPGQGLRLIYYSQIVNDFQKGDIAEGYSVSREKKESFPLTVTSAQKNPTAFYLCASLRGQDFNQPQHFGDGTRLSIL.

The chain has TRBV28 and TRBJ1-3; 9 nucleotides line up with TRBD1. The germline CDR1 and CDR2 sequences are MDHEN and SYDVKM. Unmatched junction bases numbered 12, after V lost 6 bases and J lost 6 bases. This CDR3 contains 16 residues. CDR3 in DNA: TGTGCCAGCAGCCGGGGACAGGGATTAAGGTTAAACACCATATATTTT. This encodes CASSRGQGLRLNTIYF.

The rearrangement joins TRBV7-8 to TRBJ2-1, with TRBD1 matching over 11 bases. The CDR3 spans 18 residues. Germline loops: CDR1 SGHVS, CDR2 FQNEAQ. The V segment lost 4 bases and the J segment 2 bases; nucleotides outside the gene matches: 10. CDR3 protein: CASSYAPGQGGTYNEQFF. The CDR3 nucleotides read TGTGCCAGCAGCTATGCGCCGGGACAGGGGGGGACCTACAATGAGCAGTTCTTC.

CDR3 sequence (DNA): TGTGCCAGCACTCCCAACGGGCAAAATCAGCCCCAGCATTTT. It codes for CASTPNGQNQPQHF. This rearrangement joins TRBV28 to TRBJ1-5, with D unclear. The CDR3 extends over 14 amino acids. Germline V CDR1 and CDR2: MDHEN, SYDVKM. The V end was cut by 7 bases, the J end by 4 bases, with 14 bases between.

The V gene is TRBV28, the J gene TRBJ2-7, with a possible D match to TRBD2 (6 bases). Trimming cost V 7 bases and J 6 bases, with 13 bases left between them. The CDR3 has 12 amino acids. The germline V gene encodes CDR1 MDHEN and CDR2 SYDVKM. As DNA, the CDR3 is TGTGCCAGCACCATCATGCGGGGCGAGCAGTACTTC. This translates into CASTIMRGEQYF.

This chain links TRBV9 with TRBJ2-2; D gene ambiguous. The CDR3 loop spans 12 amino acids. V shed 1 base and J shed 2 bases, with 0 bases lying between them. Germline CDR1 reads SGDLS; CDR2 reads YYNGEE. The DNA of the CDR3 is TGTGCCAGCAGCGTAAACACCGGGGAGCTGTTTTTT. This codes for CASSVNTGELFF.

A single count supports this clone. The chain carries TRBV11-3 and TRBJ2-1; maybe TRBD2 (5 bases). The CDR3 is made up of 14 amino acids. Germline-derived CDR1 and CDR2 are SGHNT and YENEEA. Trimming removed 0 bases from V and 12 bases from J, with 15 bases in between. In DNA form, the CDR3 reads TGTGCCAGCAGCTTAGATCCATCCCTTCGGGGGCAGTTCTTC. This codes for CASSLDPSLRGQFF.

The rearrangement links TRBV21-1 to TRBJ2-7; the table assigns TRBD1, which was not confirmed against the DNA. TRBV21-1 is a pseudogene segment. This CDR3 has 14 residues. This chain's CDR3 is CASSNGGLPDEQYF. The CDR3 region has the DNA TGTGCCAGCAGCAATGGGGGCCTCCCTGACGAGCAGTACTTC.